This T cell receptor beta chain came from a study of cytomegalovirus exposure and HLA in healthy donors. Study-level background: As released early, the data held about 85 million unique TCRs from HLA-typed donors.

This clone was seen a single time. Its antigen remains unknown. Germline-derived CDR1 and CDR2 are LGHNT and FRNRAP. Trimming pared 4 bases from V and 5 bases from J, leaving 14 bases between. The CDR3 has 14 amino acids. Primers for the PCR totalled 60 Vbeta and 13 Jbeta. Method: immunoSEQ multiplex PCR; TCRdb's copy keeps in-frame clones and lacks some. The table lists about 83,000 clones, more than 70% of them singletons. Study-level results: An analysis that came later showed most CMV-associated TCR beta chains appearing HLA-restricted.

Material: PBMCs. This clonotype was obtained from a man aged 55 to 69 in good health and CMV-seronegative. The chain recombines TRBV12-5 with TRBJ1-2; a possible D gene is TRBD1 (6 bases). CDR3 in DNA: TGTGCTAGTGGTTCGCCCTCGCAGGGGTATGGCTACACCTTC. Its translation is CASGSPSQGYGYTF.